The sequence of this TCR beta chain was determined in a study of regulatory T cells in long-lasting Graves disease. Both iRepertoire HTBI primers and Arm-PCR of CDR3 regions were used to build the TCR beta libraries. Via MiXCR, TCRdb re-called the multiplex PCR reads, giving one row per CDR3 protein. The sample includes 360,000 or so distinct CDR3 sequences, under 20% of them seen just once. This CDR3 is 17 amino acids long. Trimming at V came to 0 bases and at J to 0 bases, leaving 4 bases not matched to a gene. Germline V gene lookup returns CDR1 SEHNR and CDR2 FQNEAQ (reference sequence). This clonotype was recorded at least ten times. Regarding time point: newly diagnosed GD, antithyroid drugs for less than 3 months. The TCR library was made from RNA extracted from PBMCs. Another study also made use of these data, one on T cells in Graves' hyperthyroidism and ophthalmopathy.

The sequences come from peripheral blood mononuclear cells (PBMCs), collected at new diagnosis, from a patient treated with antithyroid drugs. The TCR comes from a young woman with Graves disease. The chain uses TRBV7-9 and TRBJ2-5; 10 bases align to TRBD2. CDR3 protein: CASSLARTSGYQETQYF. The CDR3 nucleotides read TGTGCCAGCAGCTTAGCCCGGACTAGCGGCTACCAAGAGACCCAGTACTTC. The full variable domain, in which reference TRBV7-9 and TRBJ2-5 provide the parts outside the CDR3, is DTGVSQNPRHKITKRGQNVTFRCDPISEHNRLYWYRQTLGQGPEFLTYFQNEAQLEKSRLLSDRFSAERPKGSFSTLEIQRTEQGDSAMYLCASSLARTSGYQETQYFGPGTRLLVL.